The next 14 T cell receptor beta chains were all read from a single sample in a study of graft-versus-host responses after intestinal transplantation. Assay: immunoSEQ multiplex PCR; the TCRdb copy retains only in-frame clones and omits some. The repertoire has about 38,000 clones, roughly four fifths of them found once; the top ten carry 3.5%. Sample: PBMCs, taken roughly 1,000 days after transplant. These receptor sequences come from a human patient who received an intestinal transplant, so some T cells may come from the graft donor.

The chain employs TRBV29-1 and TRBJ2-3; D gene unclear. CDR3 length: 12 amino acids. Germline values: CDR1 SQVTM, CDR2 ANQGSEA. Trimming shortened V by 4 bases and J by 3 bases, and 8 bases separated the two germline ends. The CDR3 region is CSVAGSTDTQYF. The CDR3 bases are TGCAGCGTTGCCGGGTCAACAGATACGCAGTATTTT.

The chain is built from TRBV9 and TRBJ1-5; 9 bases align to TRBD1. Germline assignment: CDR1 SGDLS and CDR2 YYNGEE. The CDR3 is 12 residues long. The V gene end was trimmed by 4 bases and the J gene end by 12 bases; junction bases not matched to a gene: 5. DNA for the CDR3: TGTGCCAGCAGCTCCGGGACAGGGAACCAGCATTTT. This translates into CASSSGTGNQHF.

The genes are TRBV2 and TRBJ1-2; 8 bases fit TRBD1. The length of the CDR3 is 13 residues. Trimming cost V 4 bases and J 14 bases; bases outside gene matches: 12. Germline V lookup: CDR1 SNHLY, CDR2 FYNNEI. The CDR3 region has the DNA TGTGCCAGCAGTGGGACGTCGACAGGGGAAAAAACCTTC. Protein sequence: CASSGTSTGEKTF.

The V gene is TRBV6-1, the J gene TRBJ1-1; unclear D gene. This CDR3 comprises 12 residues. Looked up from germline, CDR1 is MNHNS and CDR2 is SASEGT. V lost 7 bases and J lost 6, with 12 bases in between. CDR3 DNA: TGTGCCAGCATCCTCAATAGGGCTGAAGCTTTCTTT. This encodes CASILNRAEAFF.

This chain links TRBV15 with TRBJ2-6; a weak D match, TRBD1 (6 bases). The CDR3 runs to 16 residues. Trimming pared 0 bases from V and 0 bases from J, leaving 6 bases between. Germline assignment: CDR1 LNHNV and CDR2 YYDKDF (reference sequence). As DNA, the CDR3 is TGTGCCACCAGCAGAGACAGGGGCTCTGGGGCCAACGTCCTGACTTTC. Translating gives CATSRDRGSGANVLTF.

The chain recombines TRBV5-6 with TRBJ2-7; possibly TRBD1 for D (6 bases). CDR3 length equals 15 residues. The germline gives CDR1 SGHDT, CDR2 YYEEEE. V was cut by 4 bases and J by 5 bases, with 19 bases left in between. CDR3 protein: CASSHNLRGLDEQYF. CDR3 sequence (DNA): TGTGCCAGCAGCCACAATCTCAGGGGCCTCGACGAGCAGTACTTC.

This chain joins TRBV9 and TRBJ2-2, with D uncertain. Trimming cost V 1 base and J 3 bases, with 10 bases left between them. Germline V lookup: CDR1 SGDLS, CDR2 YYNGEE. There are 15 residues in the CDR3. CDR3 amino acids: CASSVRERHTGELFF. The DNA of the CDR3 is TGTGCCAGCAGCGTACGAGAAAGGCACACCGGGGAGCTGTTTTTT.

This clone was observed once. This chain joins TRBV6-1 and TRBJ2-1; unclear D gene. V lost 6 bases and J 8 bases, leaving 17 bases between the germline ends. This CDR3 has 14 residues. Germline lookup yields CDR1 MNHNS and CDR2 SASEGT. CDR3 nucleotides: TGTGCCAGCAGCCCTCTGACGTCGTTGGATGAGCAGTTCTTC. Its protein product is CASSPLTSLDEQFF.

This clone was seen once. CDR3 amino acids: CASSVGLAEETQYF. CDR3 bases: TGTGCCAGCAGCGTTGGTCTAGCGGAAGAGACCCAGTACTTC. The chain has TRBV9 and TRBJ2-5; TRBD2 matches 7 bases. V shed 2 bases, J shed 3 bases, and the junction held 4 bases outside the gene matches. In germline, CDR1 is SGDLS, CDR2 YYNGEE. The CDR3 has 14 residues.

CDR3 residues: CASSTSGGPGSPLHF. In DNA, the CDR3 is TGTGCCAGCAGCACTAGTGGGGGTCCGGGATCACCCCTCCACTTT. V usage is TRBV9 and J usage is TRBJ1-6; a weak D match, TRBD1 (5 bases). With 4 bases removed from V and 10 bases from J, the gap between germline ends came to 18 bases. This CDR3 is 15 amino acids long. Germline V gene lookup returns CDR1 SGDLS and CDR2 YYNGEE.

The chain uses TRBV7-3 and TRBJ2-5; D not resolved. Per germline, CDR1 SGHTA and CDR2 FQGTGA. The CDR3 extends over 13 amino acids. The V gene lost 2 bases and the J gene lost 2 bases, with 6 bases spanning the gap. CDR3 DNA: TGTGCCAGCAGCTTAGACGCTCAAGAGACCCAGTACTTC. Its protein product is CASSLDAQETQYF.

This rearrangement joins TRBV19 to TRBJ2-5; D gene unclear. In germline, CDR1 is LNHDA, CDR2 SQIVND (reference sequence). The CDR3 is 11 amino acids. The ends were cut back, 4 bases at V and 5 bases at J, with 5 bases in the middle. The CDR3 bases are TGTGCCAGTAGTACTGGGGAGACCCAGTACTTC. Translation gives CASSTGETQYF.

The chain combines TRBV6-4 with TRBJ2-1, with TRBD2 matching over 11 bases. CDR3 length: 15 residues. V gave up 3 bases and J gave up 7 bases; unmatched junction bases: 5. CDR1 and CDR2 (germline): MRHNA, SNTAGT. As DNA, the CDR3 is TGTGCCAGCAGTGAGGCTAGCGGGGGGAGGAATGAGCAGTTCTTC. Its translation is CASSEASGGRNEQFF.

V usage is TRBV10-3 and J usage is TRBJ2-3, with a tentative D call TRBD1 (6 bases). The CDR3 loop spans 13 amino acids. Germline V gene data show CDR1 as ENHRY and CDR2 as SYGVKD. V lost 6 bases and J lost 2, with 9 bases in between. CDR3 coding DNA: TGTGCCATCAGCACAGGGTACACAGATACGCAGTATTTT. As protein: CAISTGYTDTQYF.